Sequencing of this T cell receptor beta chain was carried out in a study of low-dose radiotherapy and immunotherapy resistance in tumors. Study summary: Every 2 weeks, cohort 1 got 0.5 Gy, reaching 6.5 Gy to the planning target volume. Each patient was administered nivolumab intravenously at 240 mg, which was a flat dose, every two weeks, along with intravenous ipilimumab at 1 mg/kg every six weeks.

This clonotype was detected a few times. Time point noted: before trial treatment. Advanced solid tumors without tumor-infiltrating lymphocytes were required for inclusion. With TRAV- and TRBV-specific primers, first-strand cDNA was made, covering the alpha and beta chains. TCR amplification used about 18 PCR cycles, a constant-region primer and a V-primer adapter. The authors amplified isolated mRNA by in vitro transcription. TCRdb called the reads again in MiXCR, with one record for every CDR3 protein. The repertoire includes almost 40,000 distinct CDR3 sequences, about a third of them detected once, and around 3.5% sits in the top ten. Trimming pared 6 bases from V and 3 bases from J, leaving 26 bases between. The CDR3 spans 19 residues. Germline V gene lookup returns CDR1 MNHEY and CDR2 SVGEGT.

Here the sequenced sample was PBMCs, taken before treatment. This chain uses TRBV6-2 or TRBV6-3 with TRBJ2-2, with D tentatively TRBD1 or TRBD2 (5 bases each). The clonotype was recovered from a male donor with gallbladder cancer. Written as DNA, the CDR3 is TGTGCCAGCAGAACCCACCCGGGATCGGGACGACGGGACACCGGGGAGCTGTTTTTT. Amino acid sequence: CASRTHPGSGRRDTGELFF.